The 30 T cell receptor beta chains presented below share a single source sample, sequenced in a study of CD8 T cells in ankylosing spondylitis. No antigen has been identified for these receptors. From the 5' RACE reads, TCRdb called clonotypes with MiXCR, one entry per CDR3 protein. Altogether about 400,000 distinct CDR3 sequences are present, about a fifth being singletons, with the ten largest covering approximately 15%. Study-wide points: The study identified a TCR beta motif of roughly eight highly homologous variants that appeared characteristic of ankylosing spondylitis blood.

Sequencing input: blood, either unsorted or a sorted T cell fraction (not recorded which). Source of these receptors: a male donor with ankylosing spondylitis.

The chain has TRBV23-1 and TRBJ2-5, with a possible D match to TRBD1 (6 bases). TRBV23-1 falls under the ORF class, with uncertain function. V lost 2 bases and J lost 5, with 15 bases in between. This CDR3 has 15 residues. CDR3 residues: CASSQIRTEGETQYF. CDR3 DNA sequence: TGCGCCAGCAGTCAAATCCGGACAGAAGGGGAGACCCAGTACTTC.

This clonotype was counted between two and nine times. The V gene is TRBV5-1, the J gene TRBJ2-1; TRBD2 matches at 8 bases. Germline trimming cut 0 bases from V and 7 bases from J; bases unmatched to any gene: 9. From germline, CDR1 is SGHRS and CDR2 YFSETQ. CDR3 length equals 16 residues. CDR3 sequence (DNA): TGCGCCAGCAGCTTGGTTTCCCTAGCGGGTAGGAATGAGCAGTTCTTC. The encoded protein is CASSLVSLAGRNEQFF.

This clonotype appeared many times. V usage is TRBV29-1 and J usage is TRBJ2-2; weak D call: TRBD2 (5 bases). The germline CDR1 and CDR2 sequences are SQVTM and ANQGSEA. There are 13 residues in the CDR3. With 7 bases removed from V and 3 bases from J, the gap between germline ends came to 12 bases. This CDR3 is CSAGGWDTGELFF. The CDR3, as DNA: TGCAGCGCCGGCGGGTGGGACACCGGGGAGCTGTTTTTT.

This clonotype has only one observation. CDR3 residues: CASRGKGAIEQPQHF. In DNA, the CDR3 is TGTGCCAGCAGAGGTAAGGGAGCTATCGAGCAGCCCCAGCATTTT. The rearrangement uses TRBV6-2 or TRBV6-3 and TRBJ1-5; no firm D call. The V end was cut by 6 bases, the J end by 7 bases, with 19 bases between. There are 15 residues in the CDR3. Germline CDR1 is MNHEY and CDR2 is SVGEGT.

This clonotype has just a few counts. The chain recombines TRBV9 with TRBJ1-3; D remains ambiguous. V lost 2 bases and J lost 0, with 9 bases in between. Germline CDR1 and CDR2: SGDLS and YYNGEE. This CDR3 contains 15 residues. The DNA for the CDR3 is TGTGCCAGCAGCGTTGACACCCGCTCTGGAAACACCATATATTTT. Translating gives CASSVDTRSGNTIYF.

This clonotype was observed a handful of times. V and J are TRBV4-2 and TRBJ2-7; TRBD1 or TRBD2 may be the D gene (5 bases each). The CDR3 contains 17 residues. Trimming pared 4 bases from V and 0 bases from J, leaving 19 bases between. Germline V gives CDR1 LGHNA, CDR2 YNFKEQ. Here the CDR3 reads CASSLGWDPESSYEQYF. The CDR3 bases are TGTGCCAGCAGCCTCGGATGGGACCCCGAGAGCTCCTACGAGCAGTACTTC.

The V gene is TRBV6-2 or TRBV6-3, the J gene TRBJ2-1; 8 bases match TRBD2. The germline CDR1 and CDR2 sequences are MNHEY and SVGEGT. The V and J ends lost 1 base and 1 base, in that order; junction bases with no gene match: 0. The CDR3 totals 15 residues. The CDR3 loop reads CASSYLAGSYNEQFF. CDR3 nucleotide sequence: TGTGCCAGCAGTTACTTAGCGGGATCCTACAATGAGCAGTTCTTC.

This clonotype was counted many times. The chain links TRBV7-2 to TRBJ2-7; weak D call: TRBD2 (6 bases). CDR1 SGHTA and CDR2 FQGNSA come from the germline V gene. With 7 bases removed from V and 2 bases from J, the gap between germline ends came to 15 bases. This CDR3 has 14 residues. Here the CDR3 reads CASTLLRGPYEQYF. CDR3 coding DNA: TGTGCCAGCACCCTCTTGCGGGGTCCCTACGAGCAGTACTTC.

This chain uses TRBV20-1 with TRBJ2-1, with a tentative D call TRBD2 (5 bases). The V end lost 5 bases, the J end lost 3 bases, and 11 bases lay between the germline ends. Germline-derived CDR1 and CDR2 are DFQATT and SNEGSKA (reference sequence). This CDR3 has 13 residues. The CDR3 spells CSAVIANYNEQFF. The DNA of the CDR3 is TGCAGTGCTGTGATAGCGAACTACAATGAGCAGTTCTTC.

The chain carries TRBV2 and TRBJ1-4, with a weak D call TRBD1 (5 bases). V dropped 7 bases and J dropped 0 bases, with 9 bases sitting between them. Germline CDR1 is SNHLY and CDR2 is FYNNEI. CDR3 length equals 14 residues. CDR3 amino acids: CASKMGATNEKLFF. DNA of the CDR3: TGTGCCAGCAAGATGGGGGCAACTAATGAAAAACTGTTTTTT.

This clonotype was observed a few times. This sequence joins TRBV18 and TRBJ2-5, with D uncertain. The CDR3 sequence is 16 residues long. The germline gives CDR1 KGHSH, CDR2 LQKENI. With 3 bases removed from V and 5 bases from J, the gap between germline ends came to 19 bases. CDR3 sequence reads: CASSPARTHLTETQYF. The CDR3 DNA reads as TGTGCCAGCTCACCCGCTAGGACCCACTTAACGGAGACCCAGTACTTC.

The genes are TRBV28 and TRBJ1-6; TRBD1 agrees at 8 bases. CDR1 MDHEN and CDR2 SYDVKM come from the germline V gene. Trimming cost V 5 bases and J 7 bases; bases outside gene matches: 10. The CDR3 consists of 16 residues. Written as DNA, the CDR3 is TGTGCCAGCAGTCCCCCCCGGGACAGGTACAATTCACCCCTCCACTTT. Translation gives CASSPPRDRYNSPLHF.

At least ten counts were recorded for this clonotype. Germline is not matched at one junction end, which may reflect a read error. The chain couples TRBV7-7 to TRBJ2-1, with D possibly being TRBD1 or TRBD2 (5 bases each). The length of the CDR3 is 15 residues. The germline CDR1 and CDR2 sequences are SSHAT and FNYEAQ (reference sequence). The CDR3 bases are TGTGCTAGCAGCCCCGGGACCCCCTCCTACAATGAGCAGTTCTTC. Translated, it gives CASSPGTPSYNEQFF.

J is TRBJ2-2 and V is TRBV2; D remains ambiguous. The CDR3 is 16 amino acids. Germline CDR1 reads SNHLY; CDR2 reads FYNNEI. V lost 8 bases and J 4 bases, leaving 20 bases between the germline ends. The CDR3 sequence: CASARSRTAGTGELFF. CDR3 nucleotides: TGTGCCAGCGCCCGGAGTAGGACGGCTGGCACCGGGGAGCTGTTTTTT. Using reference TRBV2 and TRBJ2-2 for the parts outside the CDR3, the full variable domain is EPEVTQTPSHQVTQMGQEVILRCVPISNHLYFYWYRQILGQKVEFLVSFYNNEISEKSEIFDDQFSVERPDGSNFTLKIRSTKLEDSAMYFCASARSRTAGTGELFFGEGSRLTVL.

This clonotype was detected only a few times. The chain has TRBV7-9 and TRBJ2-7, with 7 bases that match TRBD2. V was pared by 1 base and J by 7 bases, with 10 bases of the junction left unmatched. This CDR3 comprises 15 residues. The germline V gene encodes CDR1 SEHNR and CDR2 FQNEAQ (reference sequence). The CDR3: CASSLVRAGAGEQYF. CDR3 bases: TGTGCCAGCAGCTTAGTCCGGGCGGGAGCAGGGGAGCAGTACTTC.

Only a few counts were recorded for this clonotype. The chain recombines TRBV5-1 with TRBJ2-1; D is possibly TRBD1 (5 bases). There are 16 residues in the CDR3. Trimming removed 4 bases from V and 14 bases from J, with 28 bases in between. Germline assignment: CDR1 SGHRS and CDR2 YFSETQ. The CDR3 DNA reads TGCGCCAGCAGCCTGATGCCCCGGGTTGGGGCAAACAGCAAGTTCTTC. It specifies CASSLMPRVGANSKFF.

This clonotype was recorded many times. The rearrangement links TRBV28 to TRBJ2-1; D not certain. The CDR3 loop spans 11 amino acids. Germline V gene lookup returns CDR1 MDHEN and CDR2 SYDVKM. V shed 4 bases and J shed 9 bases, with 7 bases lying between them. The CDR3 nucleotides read TGTGCCAGCAGTTATAGGGTTGAGCAGTTCTTC. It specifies CASSYRVEQFF.

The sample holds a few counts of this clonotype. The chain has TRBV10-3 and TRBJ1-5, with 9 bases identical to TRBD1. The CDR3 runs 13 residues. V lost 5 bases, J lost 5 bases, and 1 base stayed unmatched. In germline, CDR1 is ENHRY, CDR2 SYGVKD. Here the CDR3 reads CAISRDRDQPQHF. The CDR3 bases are TGTGCCATCAGTAGGGACAGGGATCAGCCCCAGCATTTT.

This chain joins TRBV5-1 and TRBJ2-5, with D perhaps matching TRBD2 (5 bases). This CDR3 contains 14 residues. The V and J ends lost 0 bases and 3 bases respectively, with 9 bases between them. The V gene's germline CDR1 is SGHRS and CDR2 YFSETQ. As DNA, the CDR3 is TGCGCCAGCAGCTTGGCCGGGGTGGAAGAGACCCAGTACTTC. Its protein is CASSLAGVEETQYF.

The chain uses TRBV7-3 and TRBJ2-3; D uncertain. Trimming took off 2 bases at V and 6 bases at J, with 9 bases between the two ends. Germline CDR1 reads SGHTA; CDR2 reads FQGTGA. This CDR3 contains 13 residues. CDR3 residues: CASSLLGRDTQYF. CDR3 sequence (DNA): TGTGCCAGCAGCTTACTTGGGCGTGATACGCAGTATTTT.

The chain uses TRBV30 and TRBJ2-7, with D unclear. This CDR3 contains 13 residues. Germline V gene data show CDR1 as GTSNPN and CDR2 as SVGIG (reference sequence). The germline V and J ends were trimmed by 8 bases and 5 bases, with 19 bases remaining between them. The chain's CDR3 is CASSLSVVHEQYF. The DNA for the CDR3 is TGTGCCAGCAGCCTGAGTGTTGTACACGAGCAGTACTTC.

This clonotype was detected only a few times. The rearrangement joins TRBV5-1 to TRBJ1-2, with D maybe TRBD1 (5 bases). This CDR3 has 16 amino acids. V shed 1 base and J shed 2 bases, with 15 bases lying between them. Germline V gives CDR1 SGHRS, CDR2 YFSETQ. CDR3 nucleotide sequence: TGCGCCAGCAGCTTGAACCTGAGGAGGGGCAACTATGGCTACACCTTC. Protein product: CASSLNLRRGNYGYTF.

DNA of the CDR3: TGCAGTGCTAGCGCGGGAAGGGTAGGCAATGAGCAGTTCTTC. Encoded protein: CSASAGRVGNEQFF. V and J are TRBV20-1 and TRBJ2-1; a possible D gene is TRBD2 (6 bases). Germline CDR1 DFQATT, CDR2 SNEGSKA (reference sequence). The CDR3 sequence is 14 residues long. Trimming took off 3 bases at V and 6 bases at J, with 15 bases between the two ends.

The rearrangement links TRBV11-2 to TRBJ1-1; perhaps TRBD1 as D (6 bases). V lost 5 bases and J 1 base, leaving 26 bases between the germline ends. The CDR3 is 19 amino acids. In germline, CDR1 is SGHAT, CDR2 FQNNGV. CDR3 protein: CASSPQRKGPGHPNTEAFF. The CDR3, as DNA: TGTGCCAGCAGCCCACAACGTAAAGGACCGGGACACCCGAACACTGAAGCTTTCTTT.

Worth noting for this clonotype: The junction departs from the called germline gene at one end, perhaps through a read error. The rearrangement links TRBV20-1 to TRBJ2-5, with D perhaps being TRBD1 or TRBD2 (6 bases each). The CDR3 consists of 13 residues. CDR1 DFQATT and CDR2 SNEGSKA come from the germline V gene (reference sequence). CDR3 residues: CSTRGRPVETQYF. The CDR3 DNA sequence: TGCAGTACTAGGGGGAGGCCGGTGGAGACCCAGTACTTC.

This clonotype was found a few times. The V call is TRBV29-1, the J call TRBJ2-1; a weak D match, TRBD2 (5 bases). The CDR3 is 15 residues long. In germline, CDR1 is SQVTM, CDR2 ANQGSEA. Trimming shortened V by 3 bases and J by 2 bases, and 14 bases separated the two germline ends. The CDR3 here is CSVDLRVVAYNEQFF. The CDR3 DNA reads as TGCAGCGTTGATCTGAGGGTCGTTGCCTACAATGAGCAGTTCTTC.

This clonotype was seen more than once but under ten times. In DNA, the CDR3 is TGTGCCAGCAGCCAAGCGGGAGGTTTGGGTGGAGAGACCCAGTACTTC. Its translation: CASSQAGGLGGETQYF. The chain is built from TRBV3-1 and TRBJ2-5, with 7 bases identical to TRBD2. The CDR3 spans 16 residues. The trim removed 1 base at V and 4 bases at J, leaving 9 bases unmatched. Per germline, CDR1 LGHDT and CDR2 YNNKEL (reference sequence).

The CDR3 DNA sequence: TGCGCCAGCAGCTTGTTCCCCGACAGGTTGAACACTGAAGCTTTCTTT. This gives the protein CASSLFPDRLNTEAFF. The gene calls are TRBV5-1 and TRBJ1-1, with D perhaps TRBD1 (6 bases). The CDR3 is 16 residues long. The germline V and J ends were trimmed by 1 base and 0 bases, with 13 bases remaining between them. Germline V lookup: CDR1 SGHRS, CDR2 YFSETQ.

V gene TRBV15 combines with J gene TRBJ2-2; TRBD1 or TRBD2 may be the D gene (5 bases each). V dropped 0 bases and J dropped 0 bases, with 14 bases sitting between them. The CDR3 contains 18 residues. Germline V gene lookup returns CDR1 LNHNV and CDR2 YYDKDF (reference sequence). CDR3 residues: CATSRDRGVSANTGELFF. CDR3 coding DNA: TGTGCCACCAGCAGAGATCGAGGGGTCAGTGCGAACACCGGGGAGCTGTTTTTT.

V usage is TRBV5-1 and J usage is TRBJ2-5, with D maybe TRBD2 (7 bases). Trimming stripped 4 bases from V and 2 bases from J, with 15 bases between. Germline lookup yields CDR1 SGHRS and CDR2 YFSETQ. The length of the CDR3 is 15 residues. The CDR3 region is CASSLAGAQQETQYF. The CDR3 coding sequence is TGCGCCAGCAGCCTGGCGGGGGCCCAGCAAGAGACCCAGTACTTC.